The rows below give T cell receptor beta chains drawn from one sample of a study of shared clonotypes between healthy human individuals. Here immunoSEQ multiplex PCR was the method, and the copy in TCRdb shows in-frame clones only, minus some. The data contain about 2 million clones, about 94% of them singletons. Sequenced material: naive CD8+ T cells sorted from blood. Source of these receptors: a man aged 18 to 30 in good health. Both conserved end residues are part of each CDR3. A D gene is named only where the DNA matches it firmly. Size is stated for part of the rows, as once, few or many counts, or as a class when the clone is expanded.

abundance,j_gene,d_gene,v_gene,CDR3aa,CDR3nt
-,TRBJ2-2,-,TRBV28,CASSLSGNTGELFF,TGTGCCAGCAGTTTATCAGGAAACACCGGGGAGCTGTTTTTT
-,TRBJ2-5,-,TRBV11-2,CASSLDRAGVRETQYF,TGTGCCAGCAGCTTAGATAGGGCAGGGGTACGGGAGACCCAGTACTTC
-,TRBJ1-5,-,TRBV18,CASSRGVVESNQPQHF,TGTGCCAGCTCACGGGGGGTGGTAGAGAGCAATCAGCCCCAGCATTTT
once,TRBJ2-1,TRBD2,TRBV6-5,CASSYGAGNEQFF,TGTGCCAGCAGTTACGGAGCGGGAAATGAGCAGTTCTTC
-,TRBJ2-5,TRBD1,TRBV7-9,CASSSPGTDRGWVAETQYF,TGTGCCAGCAGCTCCCCCGGGACGGACAGGGGATGGGTGGCAGAGACCCAGTACTTC
-,TRBJ1-1,TRBD1,TRBV4-2,CASSPGTGLNTEAFF,TGTGCCAGCAGCCCCGGGACAGGACTGAACACTGAAGCTTTCTTT
-,TRBJ2-7,TRBD2,TRBV13,CASSLAGEVRGEQYF,TGTGCCAGCAGCTTGGCGGGAGAGGTTAGGGGCGAGCAGTACTTC
-,TRBJ2-3,-,TRBV9,CASSVVGVLADTQYF,TGTGCCAGCAGCGTAGTGGGTGTGTTAGCAGATACGCAGTATTTT
-,TRBJ2-1,-,TRBV28,CASSSGQYNNEQFF,TGTGCCAGCAGTTCCGGACAGTACAACAATGAGCAGTTCTTC
-,TRBJ2-1,-,TRBV4-3,CASSQDQASRTEYNEQFF,TGCGCCAGCAGCCAAGATCAGGCTAGCAGAACCGAATACAATGAGCAGTTCTTC
once,TRBJ2-2,-,TRBV6-5,CASSYSEGTGELFF,TGTGCCAGCAGTTACTCTGAGGGGACCGGGGAGCTGTTTTTT
-,TRBJ2-1,-,TRBV9,CASSDGQSYNEQFF,TGTGCCAGCAGCGATGGACAGTCCTACAATGAGCAGTTCTTC
-,TRBJ1-5,-,TRBV6-1,CASSDGQGLNQPQHF,TGTGCCAGCAGTGACGGGCAGGGCCTCAATCAGCCCCAGCATTTT
once,TRBJ2-5,-,TRBV11-2,CASSRQGYKETQYF,TGTGCCAGCAGCAGGCAGGGTTACAAAGAGACCCAGTACTTC
-,TRBJ2-5,-,TRBV5-4,CASSLGGIEKTQYF,TGTGCCAGCAGCTTGGGAGGGATTGAGAAGACCCAGTACTTC
-,TRBJ2-2,TRBD2,TRBV7-9,CASSPEPGTSGRASGELFF,TGTGCCAGCAGCCCTGAGCCCGGGACTAGCGGGAGGGCCTCCGGGGAGCTGTTTTTT
once,TRBJ2-1,-,TRBV5-1,CASSLDASRPEEFF,TGCGCCAGCAGCTTGGACGCTTCGAGGCCCGAGGAGTTCTTC
-,TRBJ2-3,TRBD2,TRBV4-1,CASSQTSGDLFYTQYF,TGCGCCAGCAGCCAAACTAGCGGGGACCTTTTTTATACGCAGTATTTT
-,TRBJ2-7,-,TRBV15,CATSSSEPHSYEQYF,TGTGCCACCAGCTCATCAGAACCTCACTCCTACGAGCAGTACTTC
-,TRBJ2-5,-,TRBV4-1,CASSPEGGIETQYF,TGCGCCAGCAGCCCGGAGGGGGGGATAGAGACCCAGTACTTC
-,TRBJ2-7,-,TRBV5-6,CASSLAAGVSYEQYF,TGTGCCAGCAGCTTGGCGGCAGGGGTATCCTACGAGCAGTACTTC
-,TRBJ2-7,TRBD1,TRBV9,CASSPQTGGYEQYF,TGTGCCAGCAGCCCTCAAACAGGGGGATACGAGCAGTACTTC
-,TRBJ2-3,TRBD2,TRBV29-1,CSVEDRTRGTDTQYF,TGCAGCGTTGAAGACCGGACTAGAGGCACAGATACGCAGTATTTT
-,TRBJ1-4,-,TRBV2,CASLRAAYTNEKLFF,TGTGCCAGCCTTAGAGCGGCTTACACTAATGAAAAACTGTTTTTT
-,TRBJ1-5,TRBD1,TRBV11-2,CASSTDREFGQPQHF,TGTGCCAGCAGCACGGACAGGGAGTTCGGTCAGCCCCAGCATTTT
-,TRBJ1-1,-,TRBV6-5,CASSFGTNTEAFF,TGTGCCAGCAGCTTTGGGACGAACACTGAAGCTTTCTTT
-,TRBJ2-7,-,TRBV27,CASSPLAGTSAYEQYF,TGTGCCAGCAGTCCGCTCGCCGGGACTTCAGCCTACGAGCAGTACTTC
-,TRBJ2-7,-,TRBV6-5,CASSEGFEQYF,TGTGCCAGCAGTGAAGGCTTCGAGCAGTACTTC
-,TRBJ2-1,-,TRBV2,CASSEDWAGLNEQFF,TGTGCCAGCAGTGAAGATTGGGCGGGCTTAAATGAGCAGTTCTTC
-,TRBJ2-7,-,TRBV19,CASSPSNYYEQYF,TGTGCCAGTAGTCCCTCCAATTACTACGAGCAGTACTTC
once,TRBJ2-7,TRBD1,TRBV28,CASSLMVGTESSSSYEQYF,TGTGCCAGCAGTTTAATGGTCGGGACAGAATCTTCAAGCTCCTACGAGCAGTACTTC
-,TRBJ2-2,-,TRBV10-1,CASIKPPGPTNTGELFF,TGCGCCAGCATCAAGCCCCCAGGGCCAACGAACACCGGGGAGCTGTTTTTT
-,TRBJ2-5,TRBD1,TRBV7-8,CASSSSTGRETQYF,TGTGCCAGCAGCTCATCGACAGGGCGAGAGACCCAGTACTTC
-,TRBJ2-1,-,TRBV6-5,CASSYSIHEYNEQFF,TGTGCCAGCAGTTACTCGATACACGAATACAATGAGCAGTTCTTC
-,TRBJ2-1,-,TRBV9,CASSDGQIYNEQFF,TGTGCCAGCAGCGACGGACAAATCTACAATGAGCAGTTCTTC
-,TRBJ2-1,-,TRBV7-2,CASSPRGVSSYNEQFF,TGTGCCAGCAGCCCGCGCGGCGTTAGCTCCTACAATGAGCAGTTCTTC
-,TRBJ2-7,-,TRBV5-1,CASSPGRGGYYEQYF,TGCGCCAGCAGCCCCGGTCGCGGCGGTTACTACGAGCAGTACTTC
-,TRBJ2-5,TRBD2,TRBV27,CASSFGRGTQETQYF,TGTGCCAGCAGTTTTGGGAGGGGTACGCAAGAGACCCAGTACTTC
-,TRBJ1-5,-,TRBV19,CASSGGWGNQPQHF,TGTGCCAGTAGTGGGGGATGGGGCAATCAGCCCCAGCATTTT
once,TRBJ2-3,-,TRBV4-1,CASSQGERAADTQYF,TGCGCCAGCAGCCAAGGTGAGCGGGCGGCAGATACGCAGTATTTT
-,TRBJ2-7,-,TRBV28,CASSFFHEQYF,TGTGCCAGCAGTTTCTTCCACGAGCAGTACTTC
-,TRBJ2-7,-,TRBV10-3,CAPWVDKTYEQYF,TGTGCCCCGTGGGTGGATAAAACCTACGAGCAGTACTTC
-,TRBJ2-7,-,TRBV7-6,CASSSGTGYEQYF,TGTGCCAGCAGCTCGGGGACCGGCTACGAGCAGTACTTC
-,TRBJ1-4,TRBD1,TRBV2,CASSSPRDRGFGREKLFF,TGTGCCAGCAGTTCGCCCCGGGACAGGGGGTTCGGACGTGAAAAACTGTTTTTT
-,TRBJ2-7,-,TRBV11-2,CASSKRAAYEQYF,TGTGCCAGCTCCAAAAGGGCCGCCTACGAGCAGTACTTC
-,TRBJ2-7,-,TRBV28,CASSSPRTYEQYF,TGTGCCAGCAGTTCCCCCAGAACCTACGAGCAGTACTTC
-,TRBJ2-7,-,TRBV4-1,CASSQSLSYEQYF,TGCGCCAGCAGCCAGTCACTCTCCTACGAGCAGTACTTC
-,TRBJ2-7,TRBD1,TRBV19,CASSGRDRPTYEQYF,TGTGCCAGTAGTGGCCGGGACAGGCCCACCTACGAGCAGTACTTC
-,TRBJ2-7,TRBD1,TRBV6-5,CASSPGTGIREQYF,TGTGCCAGCAGTCCCGGGACAGGGATACGAGAGCAGTACTTC
-,TRBJ1-1,-,TRBV5-6,CASSPTWTVNTEAFF,TGTGCCAGCAGCCCAACCTGGACTGTGAACACTGAAGCTTTCTTT
-,TRBJ1-1,-,TRBV14,CASSPWGRERNTEAFF,TGTGCCAGCAGCCCCTGGGGGCGCGAGAGGAACACTGAAGCTTTCTTT
-,TRBJ2-1,-,TRBV7-3,CASSLGRGAEYEQFF,TGTGCCAGCAGCTTAGGCAGGGGGGCCGAGTATGAGCAGTTCTTC
-,TRBJ2-1,-,TRBV2,CASSEFWDLSYNEQFF,TGTGCCAGCAGTGAATTCTGGGACCTCTCCTACAATGAGCAGTTCTTC
-,TRBJ2-7,-,TRBV30,CASNRESYEQYF,TGTGCCTCCAACAGGGAGTCCTACGAGCAGTACTTC
-,TRBJ1-3,-,TRBV6-1,CASSEYQSGNTIYF,TGTGCCAGCAGTGAGTACCAGTCAGGAAACACCATATATTTT